This TCR beta chain was obtained from a study of blood T cell repertoires in COVID-19. Study overall: Material from acute and convalescent COVID-19 was sourced from the United States, Italy and Spain. PBMCs, B-cell-depleted T cells, or T cells provided the cDNA or gDNA that made up the material.

There are 16 residues in the CDR3. V was trimmed by 6 bases and J by 1 base, leaving 16 bases between them. The germline gives CDR1 LNHDA, CDR2 SQIVND (reference sequence). Methods used by the authors: Nucleated cell counts were estimated from reference gene primer amplification. Sequencing used immunoSEQ multiplex PCR; TCRdb keeps in-frame clones, though not all of them. The V and J calls and clone size are taken from that table; D and trimming were inferred from the DNA. The table records about 120,000 clones, less than 90% of them present only once. Sequenced input: peripheral blood. This sequence originates from a man aged 70 or older with acute or convalescent COVID-19. This chain joins TRBV19 and TRBJ1-5; a weak D match, TRBD1 (6 bases). The CDR3 loop is CASSTGRGGSNQPQHF. As DNA, the CDR3 is TGTGCCAGTAGCACCGGGAGGGGGGGAAGCAATCAGCCCCAGCATTTT.